The present entry profiles one TCR beta chain with its context. Its antigen is unknown. Base qualities were left out, and no much larger clone turns up one base away. This entry belongs to a study of T cells in localized non-small cell lung cancer (dated by TCRdb to 2018 to 2021). Background for the entire study: The study examined T cell repertoires in approximately 240 patients with early-stage NSCLC and compared tumors with uninvolved tumor-adjacent lungs. The mean age of the NSCLC patients was about 64 years, with roughly 120 men and around 100 women. The cohort was made up of around 250 treatment-naive NSCLC patients whose localized lung tumors had been resected. Here is what the overall study found, with its caveats: Uninvolved tumor-adjacent lung showed the highest T cell clonality, higher than tumor, which suggests more focused antigenic responses in the adjacent lung. Because multi-region sequencing of the tumors was not done, intratumor heterogeneity could not be ruled out. Longer overall survival was associated with higher T cell density in blood, whereas shorter survival was associated with higher clonality in adjacent lung. Because of the exploratory design, TCR variables were selected using unadjusted p-values without false-discovery rate correction. A median of approximately 62 of the top 100 tumor clones turned up in the paired uninvolved adjacent lung, and fewer than 35 of those clones also ranked among the top 100 of that same adjacent lung.

At diagnosis, peripheral blood, uninvolved tumor-adjacent lung and tumor were collected and were preserved as a mix of fresh-frozen and FFPE material. For TCR repertoire profiling, blood samples were analyzed as peripheral blood mononuclear cells. The immunoSEQ Assay was used to sequence TCR beta CDR3 regions from DNA. Per the source publication's procedure: To compute T cell density, TCR beta template counts were normalized to usable DNA, which was estimated by amplifying housekeeping genes. Using the preseqR package, richness was estimated by extrapolating to 120,000 templates for tissue samples and 400,000 templates for PBMC samples. Clonality was defined by subtracting Pielou's evenness from one. Tissue-enriched TCRs were identified through differential abundance testing performed on productive amino-acid clonotypes, with a minimum total count of 5 and an alpha of 0.1. Repertoire overlap between compartments was quantified with the Jaccard Index and Morisita Overlap Index. GLIPH grouped TCR beta CDR3s together with public tetramer-defined viral CDR3s, and a viral motif had to include at least three viral sequences and also show V-gene enrichment. The immuneACCESS repertoire file appears here via TCRdb, limited to in-frame rearrangements. These files lack a portion of the clones; in checked studies, under half of the deficit traces to unresolved V genes, and the cause of the others is not known. D and trimming were read from the DNA, whereas the V and J calls and clone size are those reported in that table. The sample records roughly 40,000 clones, 81% of which are singletons. Approximately 7.4% of the sample is in the top ten clones.

The TCR comes from a male donor older than 55 with stage II lung adenocarcinoma. Sequenced here: peripheral blood mononuclear cells, sampled before any cancer treatment.

The nucleotides are TGTGCCAGCAGCCCTCTGGGAGGGAGGGGTGATACGCAGTATTTT. The resulting protein is CASSPLGGRGDTQYF. The chain is made from TRBV7-9 and TRBJ2-3, and 7 junctional nucleotides match TRBD2. The CDR3 contains 15 residues, cysteine and phenylalanine counted. Solely the CDR3 DNA is kept, with 45 bases framed from the first base. Trimming leaves V shorter by 5 bases and J shorter by 6 bases, with the junction holding 11 bases beyond the gene matches. The germline V gene encodes CDR1 SEHNR and CDR2 FQNEAQ (reference sequence).